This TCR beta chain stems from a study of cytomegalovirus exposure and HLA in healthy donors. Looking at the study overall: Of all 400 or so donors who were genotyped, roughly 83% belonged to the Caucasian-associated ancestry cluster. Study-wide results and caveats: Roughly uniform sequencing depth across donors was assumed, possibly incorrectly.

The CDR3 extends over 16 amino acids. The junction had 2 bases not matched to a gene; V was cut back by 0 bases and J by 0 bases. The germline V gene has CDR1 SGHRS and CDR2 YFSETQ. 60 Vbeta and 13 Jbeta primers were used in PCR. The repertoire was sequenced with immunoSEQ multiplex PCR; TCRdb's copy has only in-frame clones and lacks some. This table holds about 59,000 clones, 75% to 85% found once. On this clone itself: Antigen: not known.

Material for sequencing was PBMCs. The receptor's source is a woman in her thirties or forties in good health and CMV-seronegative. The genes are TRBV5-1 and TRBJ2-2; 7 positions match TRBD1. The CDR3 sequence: CASSLVQGANTGELFF. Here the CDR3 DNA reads TGCGCCAGCAGCTTGGTCCAGGGGGCGAACACCGGGGAGCTGTTTTTT.